This TCR beta chain originates from a study of cytomegalovirus exposure and HLA in healthy donors. V was clipped by 3 bases and J by 1 base, with 11 bases between them. CDR1 MNHNS and CDR2 SASEGT come from the germline V gene. CDR3 length equals 15 residues. The PCR used 60 Vbeta and 13 Jbeta primers. Sequenced by immunoSEQ multiplex PCR; TCRdb stores in-frame clones only, minus some. The table includes some 150,000 clones, 70% to 80% detected once. This clonotype was sampled from a human donor in good health. The sample consisted of PBMCs. V is TRBV6-1 and J is TRBJ2-3; D gene unclear. The CDR3 nucleotides read TGTGCCAGCAGTGATTTGGTTAGAGGCACAGATACGCAGTATTTT. It yields the protein CASSDLVRGTDTQYF.